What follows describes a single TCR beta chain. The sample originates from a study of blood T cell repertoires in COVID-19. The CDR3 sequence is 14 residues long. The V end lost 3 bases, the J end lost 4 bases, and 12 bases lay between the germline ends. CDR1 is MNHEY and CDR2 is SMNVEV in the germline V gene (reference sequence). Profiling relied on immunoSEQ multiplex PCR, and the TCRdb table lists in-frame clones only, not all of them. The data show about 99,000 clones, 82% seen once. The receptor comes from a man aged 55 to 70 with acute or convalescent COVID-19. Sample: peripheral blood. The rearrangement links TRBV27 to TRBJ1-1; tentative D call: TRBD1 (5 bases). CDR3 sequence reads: CASSFSGLGTEAFF. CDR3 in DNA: TGTGCCAGCAGTTTTTCAGGGCTGGGCACTGAAGCTTTCTTT.